These T cell receptor beta chains were read from a single sample in a study of CD8 T cells in Susac syndrome. TCRdb re-derived calls from the immunoSEQ multiplex PCR reads in MiXCR, one entry per CDR3 protein. The table lists 150,000 to 200,000 distinct CDR3 sequences, 75% to 95% of them singletons. What was sequenced was CD4+ T cells from PBMCs. These receptors originate from a human donor with Susac syndrome. CDR3s include the opening cysteine and the closing phenylalanine or tryptophan. D genes are given only for firm matches. Clone size appears in some rows only: once, few, many, or a class for an expanded clone.

clone_size j_call d_call v_call cdr3_aa cdr3_nt
. TRBJ2-5 . TRBV7-9 CASSPQPQEAQYF TGTGCCAGCAGCCCACAACCTCAAGAGGCCCAGTACTTC
. TRBJ1-3 . TRBV9 CASSVTDGFSGNTIYF TGTGCCAGCAGCGTAACCGACGGGTTCTCTGGAAACACCATATATTTT
once TRBJ2-7 TRBD2 TRBV6-5 CASSYGGGLSYEQYF TGTGCCAGCAGTTACGGCGGGGGGCTCTCCTACGAGCAGTACTTC
. TRBJ2-7 . TRBV5-1 CASSATGTGYEQYF TGCGCCAGCAGCGCGACCGGGACTGGTTACGAGCAGTACTTC
. TRBJ2-1 TRBD1 TRBV7-2 CASSYRTGPNYNEQFF TGTGCCAGCAGCTATAGGACAGGGCCAAACTACAATGAGCAGTTCTTC
. TRBJ2-3 . TRBV5-1 CASSEGTYSRTDTQYF TGCGCCAGCAGCGAGGGGACGTATTCTCGCACAGATACGCAGTATTTT
. TRBJ2-3 TRBD1 TRBV6-1 CASETGQGPDTQYF TGTGCCAGCGAAACAGGACAGGGGCCAGATACGCAGTATTTT
. TRBJ2-7 TRBD2 TRBV12-3/TRBV12-4 CASSLAPGLAGGTSYEQYF TGTGCCAGCAGTTTAGCGCCGGGGTTAGCGGGGGGGACCTCCTACGAGCAGTACTTC
. TRBJ1-1 . TRBV5-1 CASRSNTGSAEAFF TGCGCCAGCAGGTCCAACACAGGGTCCGCTGAAGCTTTCTTT
. TRBJ1-2 . TRBV27 CASSLYSGGPSYGYTF TGTGCCAGCAGTTTATACTCCGGGGGACCGTCCTATGGCTACACCTTC
. TRBJ1-2 TRBD1 TRBV29-1 CSVGQANYGYTF TGCAGCGTCGGACAGGCGAACTATGGCTACACCTTC
few TRBJ1-2 . TRBV29-1 CSARQVGYTF TGCAGCGCCCGCCAGGTGGGCTACACCTTC